This T cell receptor beta chain was captured in a study of cytomegalovirus exposure and HLA in healthy donors. The PCR used 60 Vbeta and 13 Jbeta primers. The assay was immunoSEQ multiplex PCR, and TCRdb's table has in-frame clones only and misses some. The table lists about 150,000 clones, roughly 80% of them singletons, with roughly 12% in the top ten. This clone was recorded a few times. The junction had 7 bases not matched to a gene; V was cut back by 0 bases and J by 5 bases. The CDR3 consists of 14 residues. CDR1 SQVTM and CDR2 ANQGSEA come from the germline V gene. The V gene is TRBV29-1, the J gene TRBJ2-7; 7 bases fit TRBD1. The sample comprised PBMCs. The clonotype originates from a young man in good health and CMV-seropositive. For the CDR3, the DNA is TGCAGCGTTGAAGAGACAGGGAAATACCACGAGCAGTACTTC. This encodes CSVEETGKYHEQYF.